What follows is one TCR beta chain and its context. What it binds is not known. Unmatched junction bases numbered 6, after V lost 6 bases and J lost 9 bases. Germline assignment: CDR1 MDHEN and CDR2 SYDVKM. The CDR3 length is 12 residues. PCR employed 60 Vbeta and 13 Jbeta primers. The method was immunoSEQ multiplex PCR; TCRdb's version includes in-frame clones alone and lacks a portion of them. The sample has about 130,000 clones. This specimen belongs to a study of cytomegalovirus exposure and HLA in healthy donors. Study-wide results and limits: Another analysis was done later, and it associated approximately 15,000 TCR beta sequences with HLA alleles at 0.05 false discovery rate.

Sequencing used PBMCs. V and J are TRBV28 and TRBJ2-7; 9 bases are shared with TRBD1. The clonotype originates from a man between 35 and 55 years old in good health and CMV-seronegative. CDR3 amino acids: CASRRTGERQYF. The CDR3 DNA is TGTGCCAGCAGAAGGACAGGGGAAAGGCAGTACTTC. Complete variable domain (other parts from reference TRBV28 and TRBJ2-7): DVKVTQSSRYLVKRTGEKVFLECVQDMDHENMFWYRQDPGLGLRLIYFSYDVKMKEKGDIPEGYSVSREKKERFSLILESASTNQTSMYLCASRRTGERQYFGPGTRLTVT.